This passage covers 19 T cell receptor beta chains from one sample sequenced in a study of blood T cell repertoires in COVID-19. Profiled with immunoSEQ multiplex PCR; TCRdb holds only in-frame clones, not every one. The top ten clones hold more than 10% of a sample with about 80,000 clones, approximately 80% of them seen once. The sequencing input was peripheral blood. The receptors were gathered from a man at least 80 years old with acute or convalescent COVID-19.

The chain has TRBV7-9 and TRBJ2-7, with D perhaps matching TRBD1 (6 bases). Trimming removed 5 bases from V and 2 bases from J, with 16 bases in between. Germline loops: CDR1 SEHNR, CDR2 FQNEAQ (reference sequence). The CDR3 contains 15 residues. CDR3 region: CASSEGTNRPYEQYF. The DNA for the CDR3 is TGTGCCAGCAGCGAAGGGACAAATAGGCCCTACGAGCAGTACTTC. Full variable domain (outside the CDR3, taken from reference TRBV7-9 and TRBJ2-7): DTGVSQNPRHKITKRGQNVTFRCDPISEHNRLYWYRQTLGQGPEFLTYFQNEAQLEKSRLLSDRFSAERPKGSFSTLEIQRTEQGDSAMYLCASSEGTNRPYEQYFGPGTRLTVT.

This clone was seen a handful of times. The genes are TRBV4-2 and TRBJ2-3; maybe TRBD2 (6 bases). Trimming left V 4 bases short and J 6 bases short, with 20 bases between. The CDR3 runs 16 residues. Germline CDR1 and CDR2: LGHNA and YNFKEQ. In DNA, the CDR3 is TGTGCCAGCAGCCCCTTGCAGGGCGCGGGGATGGATACGCAGTATTTT. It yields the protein CASSPLQGAGMDTQYF.

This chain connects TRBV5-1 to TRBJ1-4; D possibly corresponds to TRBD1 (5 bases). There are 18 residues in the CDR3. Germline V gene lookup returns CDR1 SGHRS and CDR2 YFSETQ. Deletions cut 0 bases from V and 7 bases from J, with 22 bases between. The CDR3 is CASSLARNSDSLGEKLFF. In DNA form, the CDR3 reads TGCGCCAGCAGCTTGGCCCGAAATTCAGACAGTCTCGGTGAAAAACTGTTTTTT. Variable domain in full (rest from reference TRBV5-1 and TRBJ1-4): KAGVTQTPRYLIKTRGQQVTLSCSPISGHRSVSWYQQTPGQGLQFLFEYFSETQRNKGNFPGRFSGRQFSNSRSEMNVSTLELGDSALYLCASSLARNSDSLGEKLFFGSGTQLSVL.

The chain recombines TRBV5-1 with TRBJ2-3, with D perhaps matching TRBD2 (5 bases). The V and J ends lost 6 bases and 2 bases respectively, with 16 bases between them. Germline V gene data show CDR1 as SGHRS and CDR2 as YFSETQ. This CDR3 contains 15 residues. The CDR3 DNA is TGCGCCAGCACTTTAGAGGGTGGGATCACAGATACGCAGTATTTT. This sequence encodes CASTLEGGITDTQYF.

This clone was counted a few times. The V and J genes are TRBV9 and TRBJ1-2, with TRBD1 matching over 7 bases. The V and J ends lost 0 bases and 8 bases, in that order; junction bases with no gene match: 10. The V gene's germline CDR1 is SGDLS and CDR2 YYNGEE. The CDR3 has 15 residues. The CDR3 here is CASSVGQGLPKGYTF. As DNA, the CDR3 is TGTGCCAGCAGCGTAGGACAGGGCCTCCCTAAGGGCTACACCTTC.

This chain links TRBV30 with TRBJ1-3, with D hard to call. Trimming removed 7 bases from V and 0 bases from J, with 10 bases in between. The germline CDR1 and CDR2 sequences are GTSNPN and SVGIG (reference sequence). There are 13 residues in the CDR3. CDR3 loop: CAFSQSSGNTIYF. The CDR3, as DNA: TGTGCCTTTTCACAGAGCTCTGGAAACACCATATATTTT.

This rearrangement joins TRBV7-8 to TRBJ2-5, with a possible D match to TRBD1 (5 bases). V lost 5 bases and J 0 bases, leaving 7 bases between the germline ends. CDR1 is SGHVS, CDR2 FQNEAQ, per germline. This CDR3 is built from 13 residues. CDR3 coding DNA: TGTGCCAGCAGCATACAGGACCAAGAGACCCAGTACTTC. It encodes CASSIQDQETQYF.

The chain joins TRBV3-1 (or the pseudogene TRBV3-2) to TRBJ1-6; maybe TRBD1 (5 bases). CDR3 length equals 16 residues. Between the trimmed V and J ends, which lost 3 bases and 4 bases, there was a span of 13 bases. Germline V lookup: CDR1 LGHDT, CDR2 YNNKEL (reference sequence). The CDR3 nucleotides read TGTGCCAGCAGCCACCAGGGACTACCTTATAATTCACCCCTCCACTTT. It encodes CASSHQGLPYNSPLHF.

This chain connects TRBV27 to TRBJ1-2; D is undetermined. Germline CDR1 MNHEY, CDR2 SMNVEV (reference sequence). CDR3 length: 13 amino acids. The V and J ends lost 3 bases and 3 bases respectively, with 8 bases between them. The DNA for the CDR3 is TGTGCCAGCAGTTTTCACAGTGACTATGGCTACACCTTC. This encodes CASSFHSDYGYTF.

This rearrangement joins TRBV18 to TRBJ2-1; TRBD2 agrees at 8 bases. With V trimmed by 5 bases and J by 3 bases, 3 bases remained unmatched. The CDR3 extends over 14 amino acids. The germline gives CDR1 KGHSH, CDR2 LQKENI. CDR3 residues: CASSSGGNYNEQFF. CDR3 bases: TGTGCCAGCTCATCGGGGGGGAACTACAATGAGCAGTTCTTC.

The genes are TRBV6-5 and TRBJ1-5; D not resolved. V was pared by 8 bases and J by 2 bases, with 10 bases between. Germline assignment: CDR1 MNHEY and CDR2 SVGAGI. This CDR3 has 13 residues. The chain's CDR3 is CASSEVGNQPQHF. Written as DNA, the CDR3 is TGTGCCAGCTCTGAGGTAGGCAATCAGCCCCAGCATTTT.

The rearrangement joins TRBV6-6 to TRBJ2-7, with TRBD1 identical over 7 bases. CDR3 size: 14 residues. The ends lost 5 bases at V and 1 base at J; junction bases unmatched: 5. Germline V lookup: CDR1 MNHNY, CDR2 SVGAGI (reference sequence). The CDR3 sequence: CASSAGRGSYEQYF. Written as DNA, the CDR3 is TGTGCCAGCAGTGCCGGCAGGGGGTCCTACGAGCAGTACTTC.

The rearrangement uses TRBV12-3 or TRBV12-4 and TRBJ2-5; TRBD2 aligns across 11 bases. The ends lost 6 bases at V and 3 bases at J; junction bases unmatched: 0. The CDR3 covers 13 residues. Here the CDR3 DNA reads TGTGCCAGCAGGGGACTAGCGGAAGAGACCCAGTACTTC. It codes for CASRGLAEETQYF.

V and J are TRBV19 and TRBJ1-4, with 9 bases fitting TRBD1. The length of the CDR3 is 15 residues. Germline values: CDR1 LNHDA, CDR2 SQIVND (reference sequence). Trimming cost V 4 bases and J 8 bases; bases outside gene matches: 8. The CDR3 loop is CASSNTGTGQEKLFF. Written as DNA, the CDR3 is TGTGCCAGTAGTAACACCGGGACAGGGCAGGAAAAACTGTTTTTT.

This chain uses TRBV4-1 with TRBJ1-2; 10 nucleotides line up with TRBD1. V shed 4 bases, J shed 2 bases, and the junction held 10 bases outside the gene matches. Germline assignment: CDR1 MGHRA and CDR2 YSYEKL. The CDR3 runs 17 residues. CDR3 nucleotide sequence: TGCGCCAGCAGCCTCGGACCGGGACAGGGGAAGAACTATGGCTACACCTTC. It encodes CASSLGPGQGKNYGYTF.

Here the CDR3 reads CASSPHAGSYEQYF. DNA for the CDR3: TGTGCCAGCTCACCTCACGCGGGATCCTACGAGCAGTACTTC. This chain joins TRBV18 and TRBJ2-7; TRBD2 might be the D (6 bases). In germline, CDR1 is KGHSH, CDR2 LQKENI. CDR3 size: 14 residues. V was cut by 3 bases and J by 1 base, with 10 bases left in between.

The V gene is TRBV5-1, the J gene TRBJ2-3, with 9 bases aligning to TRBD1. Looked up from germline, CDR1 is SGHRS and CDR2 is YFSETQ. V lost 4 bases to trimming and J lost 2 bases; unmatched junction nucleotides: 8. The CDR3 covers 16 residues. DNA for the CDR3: TGCGCCAGCAGCGGGACTGACAGGGGGTACACAGATACGCAGTATTTT. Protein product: CASSGTDRGYTDTQYF.

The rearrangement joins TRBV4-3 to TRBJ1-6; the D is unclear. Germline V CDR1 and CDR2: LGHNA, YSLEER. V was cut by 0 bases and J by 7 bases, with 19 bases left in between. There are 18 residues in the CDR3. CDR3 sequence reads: CASSQDRKGWSGNSPLHF. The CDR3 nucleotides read TGCGCCAGCAGCCAAGATAGGAAGGGTTGGAGCGGCAATTCACCCCTCCACTTT.

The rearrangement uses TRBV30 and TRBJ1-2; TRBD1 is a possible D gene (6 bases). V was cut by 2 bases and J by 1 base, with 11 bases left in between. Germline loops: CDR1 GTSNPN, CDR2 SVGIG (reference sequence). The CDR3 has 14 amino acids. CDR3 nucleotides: TGTGCCTGGAGTCGAAGGGGGGGTAACTATGGCTACACCTTC. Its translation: CAWSRRGGNYGYTF.